Below are 11 T cell receptor beta chains sequenced from a single sample in a study of cytomegalovirus exposure and HLA in healthy donors. A multiplex PCR was run with 60 Vbeta primers and 13 Jbeta primers. Generated by immunoSEQ multiplex PCR, the TCRdb table keeps only in-frame clones and is missing some. Of 200,000 to 250,000 clones listed, roughly 85% are singletons. Input material: PBMCs. Receptors were obtained from a girl between 2 and 10 years old in good health and CMV-seronegative.

The chain couples TRBV5-5 to TRBJ2-3, with a weak D call TRBD1 (6 bases). Germline V gene lookup returns CDR1 SGHKS and CDR2 YYEKEE (reference sequence). Trimming cost V 4 bases and J 5 bases, with 23 bases left between them. The length of the CDR3 is 17 residues. CDR3 in DNA: TGTGCCAGCAGCCAGCGTTTTGTGGGGGCGCCCGGAGATACGCAGTATTTT. Translated: CASSQRFVGAPGDTQYF.

This clone occurred a few times. The chain links TRBV2 to TRBJ2-3, with 9 positions matching TRBD2. CDR1 is SNHLY and CDR2 is FYNNEI in the germline V gene. This CDR3 region has 18 residues. V lost 4 bases, J lost 0 bases, and 11 bases stayed unmatched. CDR3 bases: TGTGCCAGCAGTGCCGGAACTAGCGGGCTAACTAGCACAGATACGCAGTATTTT. It yields the protein CASSAGTSGLTSTDTQYF.

The chain recombines TRBV27 with TRBJ1-2; perhaps TRBD1 as D (5 bases). Trimming left V 5 bases short and J 4 bases short, with 11 bases between. This CDR3 is 13 amino acids long. In germline, CDR1 is MNHEY, CDR2 SMNVEV (reference sequence). This chain's CDR3 is CASSTGGVYGYTF. The CDR3 DNA reads as TGTGCCAGCAGTACTGGGGGGGTCTATGGCTACACCTTC.

J is TRBJ1-3 and V is TRBV2; D remains ambiguous. The ends were cut back, 4 bases at V and 1 base at J, with 8 bases in the middle. CDR1 and CDR2 (germline): SNHLY, FYNNEI. This CDR3 has 14 residues. The CDR3 DNA sequence: TGTGCCAGCAGTGTAGCGAGATCTGGAAACACCATATATTTT. Its translation: CASSVARSGNTIYF.

The V gene is TRBV6-1, the J gene TRBJ1-5; no reliable D call. The germline V gene has CDR1 MNHNS and CDR2 SASEGT. The CDR3 consists of 12 residues. V was pared by 6 bases and J by 9 bases, with 12 bases between. This chain's CDR3 is CASRGSVAPQHF. DNA for the CDR3: TGTGCCAGCAGAGGGAGTGTCGCGCCCCAGCATTTT.

This clone was observed a few times. The chain uses TRBV29-1 and TRBJ1-3; no firm D call. V lost 4 bases and J 4 bases, leaving 5 bases between the germline ends. Per the germline V gene, CDR1 is SQVTM and CDR2 is ANQGSEA. The CDR3 has 11 residues. The CDR3 nucleotides read TGCAGCGTTGCGTTGGGAAACACCATATATTTT. Encoded protein: CSVALGNTIYF. Combining the CDR3 with reference TRBV29-1 and TRBJ1-3 gives the whole variable domain SAVISQKPSRDICQRGTSLTIQCQVDSQVTMMFWYRQQPGQSLTLIATANQGSEATYESGFVIDKFPISRPNLTFSTLTVSNMSPEDSSIYLCSVALGNTIYFGEGSWLTVV.

This rearrangement joins TRBV18 to TRBJ1-2; tentative D call: TRBD1 (5 bases). Germline V gene data show CDR1 as KGHSH and CDR2 as LQKENI. Trimming took off 5 bases at V and 0 bases at J, with 13 bases between the two ends. This CDR3 is 15 amino acids long. The CDR3: CASSSGGGPNYGYTF. CDR3 nucleotide sequence: TGTGCCAGCTCATCGGGGGGGGGACCTAACTATGGCTACACCTTC.

To note about this clone: One junction end disagrees with the germline gene, perhaps due to a read error. This chain connects TRBV15 to TRBJ2-5; maybe TRBD2 (6 bases). Germline V gives CDR1 LNHNV, CDR2 YYDKDF (reference sequence). The CDR3 runs to 15 residues. CDR3 region: CATGRDGGTQETQYF. The CDR3 nucleotides are TGTGCCACCGGCAGAGATGGAGGGACCCAAGAGACCCAGTACTTC.

The chain joins TRBV10-1 to TRBJ2-2; D might be TRBD1 (6 bases). CDR3 length: 14 residues. Germline CDR1 reads WNHNN; CDR2 reads SYGVQD (reference sequence). The V and J ends lost 4 bases and 2 bases respectively, with 8 bases between them. CDR3 sequence (DNA): TGCGCCAGCAGTGCAGGGGCCAACACCGGGGAGCTGTTTTTT. The encoded protein is CASSAGANTGELFF.

The rearrangement links TRBV19 to TRBJ1-1, with D possibly matching TRBD1 (6 bases). CDR1 is LNHDA, CDR2 SQIVND, per germline (reference sequence). Trimming pared 10 bases from V and 4 bases from J, leaving 16 bases between. CDR3 size: 13 residues. The CDR3 reads CATDSGGGTEAFF. The CDR3 DNA is TGTGCCACCGACTCGGGGGGCGGCACTGAAGCTTTCTTT.

This clone was recorded once. The chain has TRBV27 and TRBJ2-7; TRBD2 aligns across 12 bases. This CDR3 is built from 16 residues. The junction had 6 bases not matched to a gene; V was cut back by 4 bases and J by 2 bases. Germline CDR1 and CDR2: MNHEY and SMNVEV (reference sequence). In nucleotides, the CDR3 is TGTGCCAGCAGTTCCTATTCTAGCGGGAGGGCCTACGAGCAGTACTTC. Translating it yields CASSSYSSGRAYEQYF.